These 5 T cell receptor beta chains were all obtained from the same sample, sequenced in a study of T cell responses to AZD1222 COVID-19 vaccine. TCRdb's table, derived via immunoSEQ multiplex PCR, lists solely in-frame clones and lacks some. Of around 81,000 clones listed, nearly 85% are singletons. Source: peripheral blood, taken on day 0 of AZD1222 vaccination. Receptor source: an adult in good health.

This clone was observed a handful of times. This sequence joins TRBV4-1 and TRBJ2-7, with D uncertain. The CDR3 has 16 residues. The V gene's germline CDR1 is MGHRA and CDR2 YSYEKL. Trimming took off 0 bases at V and 7 bases at J, with 19 bases between the two ends. CDR3 amino acids: CASSQDEGSPQYEQYF. Here the CDR3 DNA reads TGCGCCAGCAGCCAAGATGAAGGCTCACCGCAGTATGAGCAGTACTTC.

This clone has a handful of counts. V is TRBV6-1 and J is TRBJ1-2, with 7 bases that match TRBD1. CDR3 length: 16 amino acids. Germline-derived CDR1 and CDR2 are MNHNS and SASEGT. V shed 2 bases, J shed 8 bases, and the junction held 14 bases outside the gene matches. The CDR3 nucleotides read TGTGCCAGCAGTGAAATCCATGAGCAGGGGGTGGGCGGCTACACCTTC. This encodes CASSEIHEQGVGGYTF.

The rearrangement uses TRBV28 and TRBJ2-7; a possible D gene is TRBD2 (5 bases). The CDR3 is 14 amino acids. CDR1 and CDR2 from the germline V gene are MDHEN and SYDVKM. V lost 2 bases and J lost 3, with 11 bases in between. CDR3 sequence reads: CASSLEGNGYEQYF. The CDR3 DNA is TGTGCCAGCAGTTTAGAGGGAAACGGCTACGAGCAGTACTTC.

The chain uses TRBV12-3 or TRBV12-4 and TRBJ1-5, with D tentatively TRBD1 (5 bases). The CDR3 is made up of 12 amino acids. Deletions cut 9 bases from V and 14 bases from J, with 20 bases between. The CDR3: CASRAGNRQKHF. The CDR3 nucleotides are TGTGCCAGTCGGGCGGGGAATAGACAGAAGCATTTT.

This chain joins TRBV6-2 or TRBV6-3 and TRBJ1-2, with D possibly TRBD1 on 5 matching bases. Trimming pared 1 base from V and 2 bases from J, leaving 8 bases between. The CDR3 spans 14 residues. Germline CDR1 MNHEY, CDR2 SVGEGT. CDR3 in amino acids: CASSYFEGNYGYTF. CDR3 in DNA: TGTGCCAGCAGTTACTTTGAGGGGAACTATGGCTACACCTTC.